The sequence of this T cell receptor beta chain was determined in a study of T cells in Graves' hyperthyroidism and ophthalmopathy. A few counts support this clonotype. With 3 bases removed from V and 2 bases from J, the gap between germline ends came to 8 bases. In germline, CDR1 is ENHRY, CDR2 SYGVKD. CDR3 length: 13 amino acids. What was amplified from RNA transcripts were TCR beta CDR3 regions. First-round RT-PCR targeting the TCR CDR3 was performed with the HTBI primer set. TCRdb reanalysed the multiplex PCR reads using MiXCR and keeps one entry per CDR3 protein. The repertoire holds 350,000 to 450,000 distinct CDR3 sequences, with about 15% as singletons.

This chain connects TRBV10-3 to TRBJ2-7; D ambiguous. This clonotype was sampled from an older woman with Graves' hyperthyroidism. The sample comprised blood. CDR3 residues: CAISDTETYEQYF. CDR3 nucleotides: TGTGCCATCAGTGACACCGAGACCTACGAGCAGTACTTC.